Only a few counts were recorded for the clone carrying this TCR beta chain. Its specificity is not known. The sample originates from a study of early T cells in non-severe SARS-CoV-2 infection. Study background: The sequenced material was bulk RNA from unsorted whole blood, and its chains were unpaired. General study points: The study's VDJdb matching favored anti-spike CD8 responses and missed private and CD4 specificities.

This CDR3 is 12 amino acids long. Germline-derived CDR1 and CDR2 are SEHNR and FQNEAQ (reference sequence). V lost 3 bases and J lost 11, with 13 bases in between. TCRdb called the 5' RACE reads again in MiXCR, with one record for every CDR3 protein. The table lists more than 80,000 distinct CDR3 sequences, roughly 13% of them singletons. V gene TRBV7-9 combines with J gene TRBJ1-1, with D unresolved. This sequence originates from an adult who was a healthcare worker with PCR-confirmed SARS-CoV-2 infection or an uninfected control (not recorded which). Sequenced: whole blood. CDR3 coding DNA: TGTGCCAGCAGCTTCTACCGAAACGGGGCTTTCTTT. It encodes CASSFYRNGAFF.